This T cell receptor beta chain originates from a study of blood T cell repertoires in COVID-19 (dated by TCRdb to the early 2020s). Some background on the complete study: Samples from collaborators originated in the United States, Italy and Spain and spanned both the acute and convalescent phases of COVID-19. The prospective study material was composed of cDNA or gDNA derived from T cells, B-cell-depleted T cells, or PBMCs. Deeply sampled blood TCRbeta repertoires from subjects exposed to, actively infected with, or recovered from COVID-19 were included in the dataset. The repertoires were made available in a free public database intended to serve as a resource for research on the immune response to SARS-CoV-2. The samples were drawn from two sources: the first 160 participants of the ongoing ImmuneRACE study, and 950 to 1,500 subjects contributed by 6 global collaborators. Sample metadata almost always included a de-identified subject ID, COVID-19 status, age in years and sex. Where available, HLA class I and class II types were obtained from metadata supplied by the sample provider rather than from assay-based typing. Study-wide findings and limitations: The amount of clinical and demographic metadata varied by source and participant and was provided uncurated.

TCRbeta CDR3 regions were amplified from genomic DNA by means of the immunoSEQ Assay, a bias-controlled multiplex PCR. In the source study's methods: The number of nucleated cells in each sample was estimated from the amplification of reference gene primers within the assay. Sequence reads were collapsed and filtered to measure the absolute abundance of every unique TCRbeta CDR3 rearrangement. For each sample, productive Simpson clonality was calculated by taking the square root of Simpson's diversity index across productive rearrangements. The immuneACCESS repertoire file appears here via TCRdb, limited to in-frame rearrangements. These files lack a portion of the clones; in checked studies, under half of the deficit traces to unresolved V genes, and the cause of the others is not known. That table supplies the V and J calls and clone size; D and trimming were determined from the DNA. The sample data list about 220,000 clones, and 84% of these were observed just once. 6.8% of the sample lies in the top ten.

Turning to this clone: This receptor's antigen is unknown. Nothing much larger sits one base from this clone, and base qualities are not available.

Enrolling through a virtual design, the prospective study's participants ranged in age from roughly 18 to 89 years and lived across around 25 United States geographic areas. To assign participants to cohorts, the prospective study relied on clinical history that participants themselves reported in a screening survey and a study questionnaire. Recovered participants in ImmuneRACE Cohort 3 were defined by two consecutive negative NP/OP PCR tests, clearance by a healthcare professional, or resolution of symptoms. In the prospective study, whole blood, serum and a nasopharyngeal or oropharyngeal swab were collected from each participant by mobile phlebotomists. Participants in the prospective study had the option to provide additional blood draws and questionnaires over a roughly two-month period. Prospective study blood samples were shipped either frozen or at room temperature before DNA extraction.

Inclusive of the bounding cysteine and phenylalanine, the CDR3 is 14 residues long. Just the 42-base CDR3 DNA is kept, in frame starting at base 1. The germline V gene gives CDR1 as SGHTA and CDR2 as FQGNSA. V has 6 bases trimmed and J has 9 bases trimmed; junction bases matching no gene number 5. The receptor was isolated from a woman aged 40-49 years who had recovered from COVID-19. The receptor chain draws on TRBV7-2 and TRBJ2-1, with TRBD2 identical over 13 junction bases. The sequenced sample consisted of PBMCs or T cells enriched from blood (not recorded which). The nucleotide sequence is TGTGCCAGCAGAAGACTAGCGGGAGGTGCTGAGCAGTTCTTC. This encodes CASRRLAGGAEQFF.